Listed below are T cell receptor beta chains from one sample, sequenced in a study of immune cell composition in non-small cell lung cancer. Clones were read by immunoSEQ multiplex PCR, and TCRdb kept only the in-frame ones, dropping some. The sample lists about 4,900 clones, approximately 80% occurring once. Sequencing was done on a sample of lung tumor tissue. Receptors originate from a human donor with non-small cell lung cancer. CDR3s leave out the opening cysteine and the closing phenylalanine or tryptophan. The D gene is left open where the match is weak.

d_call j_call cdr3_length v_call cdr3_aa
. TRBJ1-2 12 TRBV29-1 SVEWSGRASGYT
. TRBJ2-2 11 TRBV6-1 ASSERRTGELF
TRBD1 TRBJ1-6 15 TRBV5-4 ASSLVGQGARSSPLH
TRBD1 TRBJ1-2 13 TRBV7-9 ASSLGMGQNYGYT
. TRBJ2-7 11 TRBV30 AWSASSSYEQY
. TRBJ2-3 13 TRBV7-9 ASSYPPSGKNTQY
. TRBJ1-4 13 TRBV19 ASSRADSVGEKLF
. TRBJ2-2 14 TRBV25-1 ASSEWGGSNTGELF
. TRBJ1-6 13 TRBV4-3 ASSEEYGGSSPLH
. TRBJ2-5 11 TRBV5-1 ASNRVGSETQY
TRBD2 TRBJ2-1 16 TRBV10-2 ASNLLAGGSVSYNEQF
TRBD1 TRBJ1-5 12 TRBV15 ATSSGQEYQPQH
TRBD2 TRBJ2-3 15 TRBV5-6 ASSPTERGPSTDTQY
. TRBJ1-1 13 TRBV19 ASSIGGGTNTEAF
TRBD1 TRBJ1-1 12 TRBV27 ASKISGGYTEAF
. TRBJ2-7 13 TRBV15 ATSREGRGNYEQY
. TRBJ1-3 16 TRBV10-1 ASSEEAGARVWGNTIY
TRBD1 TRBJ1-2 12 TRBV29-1 SVEAQGALYGYT
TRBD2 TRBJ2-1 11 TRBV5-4 ASSLGTSGEQF
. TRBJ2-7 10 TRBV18 ASGASSYEQY
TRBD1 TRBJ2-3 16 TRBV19 ASSMGQGVYILTDTQY
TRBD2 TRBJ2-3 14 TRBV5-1 ASSRDSGGYTDTQY
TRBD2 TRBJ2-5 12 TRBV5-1 ASSYGLAQETQY
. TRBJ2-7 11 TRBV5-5 ASSLWGDYEQY
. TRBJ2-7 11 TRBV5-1 ASSYDGDYEQY
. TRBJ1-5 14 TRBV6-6 ASSPGGRGSNQPQH
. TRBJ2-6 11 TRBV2 ASTGSGANVLT
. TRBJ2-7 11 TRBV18 ASSPLSAYEQY
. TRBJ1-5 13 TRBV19 ASNRHRDSNQPQH
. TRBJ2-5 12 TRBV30 AWSVGLAQETQY
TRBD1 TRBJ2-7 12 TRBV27 ASSPSGQLYEQY
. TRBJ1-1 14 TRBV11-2 ASSLDNRRKNTEAF
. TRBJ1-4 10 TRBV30 AWTLGGKKLF
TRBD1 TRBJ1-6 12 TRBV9 ASSARGGASPLH
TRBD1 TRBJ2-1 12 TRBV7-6 ASSPEGTGYEQF
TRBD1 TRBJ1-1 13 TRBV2 ASRATGTGGSIAF
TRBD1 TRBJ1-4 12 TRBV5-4 ASSLTGGIEKLF
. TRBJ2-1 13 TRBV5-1 ASTLLGFRADEQF
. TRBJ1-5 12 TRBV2 ASNHERGNQPQH
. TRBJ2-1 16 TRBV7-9 ASSSQRAGAGEGNEQF
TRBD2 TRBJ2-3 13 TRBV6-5 ASRPLGGGRDTQY